The subject of this entry is one TCR beta chain. Its antigen is unidentified. These data belong to a study of identical twins. General study findings and limits: Alpha sequences out of frame and shared by twins had excess low generation probability.

Through template switching, a universal primer site was introduced, and the cDNA contained unique molecular identifiers. TCRdb used MiXCR to reprocess the 5' RACE reads, holding one entry per CDR3 protein. The sample shows 1.5 million to 2 million distinct CDR3 sequences, around a third of them seen only once. With 5 bases removed from V and 3 bases from J, the gap between germline ends came to 10 bases. Germline lookup yields CDR1 MNHEY and CDR2 SMNVEV (reference sequence). The CDR3 covers 13 residues. The TCR originated in a newborn girl in good health. The specimen was cord blood. V usage is TRBV27 and J usage is TRBJ1-2; D remains unclear. The CDR3 DNA reads as TGTGCCAGCAGTACCTATGATCACTATGGCTACACCTTC. Residues: CASSTYDHYGYTF.